These 11 T cell receptor beta chains came from one sample sequenced in a study of cytomegalovirus exposure and HLA in healthy donors. Primers: 60 Vbeta forward and 13 Jbeta reverse. The repertoire was sequenced with immunoSEQ multiplex PCR; TCRdb's copy has only in-frame clones and lacks some. The profile shows around 200,000 clones, more than 85% of them singletons. The sample taken for sequencing was PBMCs. These receptors were collected from a woman aged 18 to 35 in good health and CMV-seronegative.

The J gene is TRBJ1-4, the V gene TRBV7-2; TRBD1 agrees at 9 bases. The V and J ends lost 5 bases and 7 bases, in that order; junction bases with no gene match: 11. The CDR3 is 16 amino acids. The V gene's germline CDR1 is SGHTA and CDR2 FQGNSA. CDR3 coding DNA: TGTGCCAGCAGCGCCGGGACAGGGTCATGGAGTGAAAAACTGTTTTTT. This codes for CASSAGTGSWSEKLFF.

This clone was observed a single time. The chain uses TRBV6-1 and TRBJ1-5; D is possibly TRBD1 (6 bases). This CDR3 spans 14 amino acids. Trimming removed 7 bases from V and 2 bases from J, with 12 bases in between. In germline, CDR1 is MNHNS, CDR2 SASEGT. CDR3 sequence: CASTSGHRNQPQHF. The CDR3 bases are TGTGCCAGCACTTCGGGACACCGCAATCAGCCCCAGCATTTT.

A single count supports this clone. The chain joins TRBV27 to TRBJ2-5; D remains unclear. This CDR3 is 15 amino acids long. The V and J ends lost 5 bases and 4 bases respectively, with 17 bases between them. Germline assignment: CDR1 MNHEY and CDR2 SMNVEV (reference sequence). The DNA for the CDR3 is TGTGCCAGCAGTCCCCTGTTGCCGGGTGGAGAGACCCAGTACTTC. Translating it yields CASSPLLPGGETQYF.

CDR3 sequence: CASSAQGAYEQYF. CDR3 in DNA: TGTGCCAGCAGCGCGCAGGGGGCCTACGAGCAGTACTTC. The rearrangement uses TRBV7-2 and TRBJ2-7, with 7 positions matching TRBD1. This CDR3 is 13 amino acids long. Germline V gene lookup returns CDR1 SGHTA and CDR2 FQGNSA. After removal of 5 bases from V and 2 bases from J, the junction contained 3 bases not matched to a gene.

This sequence joins TRBV2 and TRBJ1-5; a possible D gene is TRBD1 (5 bases). The germline CDR1 and CDR2 sequences are SNHLY and FYNNEI. The V end was cut by 4 bases, the J end by 6 bases, with 16 bases between. The CDR3 runs to 15 residues. Here the CDR3 reads CASSGLDSRTQPQHF. The DNA of the CDR3 is TGTGCCAGCAGTGGCTTAGACAGTCGTACTCAGCCCCAGCATTTT. The full variable domain, in which reference TRBV2 and TRBJ1-5 provide the parts outside the CDR3, is EPEVTQTPSHQVTQMGQEVILRCVPISNHLYFYWYRQILGQKVEFLVSFYNNEISEKSEIFDDQFSVERPDGSNFTLKIRSTKLEDSAMYFCASSGLDSRTQPQHFGDGTRLSIL.

The V gene is TRBV21-1, the J gene TRBJ1-2; the D call of TRBD1 is as the table states it, not checked on the DNA. TRBV21-1 is given as a pseudogene. The CDR3 length is 9 residues. CDR3 bases: TGTGCCAATATGACAGGCTACACCTTC. Amino acids: CANMTGYTF.

V usage is TRBV6-6 and J usage is TRBJ2-2, with unresolved D. The CDR3 length is 14 residues. The germline CDR1 and CDR2 sequences are MNHNY and SVGAGI (reference sequence). The germline V and J ends were trimmed by 0 bases and 1 base, with 3 bases remaining between them. This CDR3 is CASSYSGNTGELFF. CDR3 coding DNA: TGTGCCAGCAGTTACTCCGGGAACACCGGGGAGCTGTTTTTT.

The V and J genes are TRBV18 and TRBJ2-7; 8 positions match TRBD2. The germline V gene has CDR1 KGHSH and CDR2 LQKENI. V lost 3 bases and J lost 6; bases outside the gene matches: 4. This CDR3 comprises 13 residues. CDR3: CASSPLGTSEQYF. The CDR3 nucleotides are TGTGCCAGCTCACCCCTCGGGACTAGCGAGCAGTACTTC.

The V gene is TRBV7-2, the J gene TRBJ1-5, with D hard to call. Per the germline V gene, CDR1 is SGHTA and CDR2 is FQGNSA. V was pared by 0 bases and J by 4 bases, with 13 bases between. This CDR3 comprises 16 residues. The CDR3 loop reads CASSLAAGLINQPQHF. The CDR3 nucleotides are TGTGCCAGCAGCTTAGCGGCAGGATTAATTAATCAGCCCCAGCATTTT.

The chain uses TRBV2 and TRBJ1-1; 10 bases are shared with TRBD1. J was trimmed by 7 bases and V by 5 bases; bases with no gene match: 4. The CDR3 length is 13 residues. CDR1 and CDR2 (germline): SNHLY, FYNNEI. The CDR3 DNA reads as TGTGCCAGCAGTCCCGGGACAGGGGTTGAAGCTTTCTTT. Amino acids: CASSPGTGVEAFF.

This chain joins TRBV18 and TRBJ2-1; D remains ambiguous. CDR3 length equals 17 residues. Germline CDR1 reads KGHSH; CDR2 reads LQKENI. Trimming cost V 2 bases and J 6 bases, with 20 bases left between them. DNA of the CDR3: TGTGCCAGCTCACCATCAATGTATCCTAGTAGAAGCAATGAGCAGTTCTTC. Protein sequence: CASSPSMYPSRSNEQFF.